This T cell receptor beta chain was recorded in a study of control samples from healthy donors and cancer patients. In the case of this clone: The sample carries other DNA sequences with the same CDR3.

Using immunoSEQ multiplex PCR, the repertoire was profiled, and TCRdb retains in-frame clones only, with some absent. The top ten hold 0.91% of the sample, which has 50,000 to 65,000 clones, approximately 90% seen once. Deletions cut 1 base from V and 3 bases from J, with 10 bases between. The length of the CDR3 is 15 residues. The germline V gene encodes CDR1 SGHAT and CDR2 FQNNGV. The sample consisted of PBMCs. The source is a man younger than 40 with colorectal cancer. This chain links TRBV11-2 with TRBJ2-1, with D tentatively TRBD1 (6 bases). CDR3 bases: TGTGCCAGCAGCTTAGGGGGGACACTCTACAATGAGCAGTTCTTC. It yields the protein CASSLGGTLYNEQFF.